The clone carrying this T cell receptor (beta chain) was seen repeatedly, ten times or more. The antigen remains unidentified. These data belong to a study of T cells in Graves' hyperthyroidism and ophthalmopathy. Findings of the study overall: Among clonotypes expanded in thyroid above 0.001, most were also found in blood.

Reasons for excluding patients were uncontrolled infection, other autoimmune disease, pregnancy or lactation. Fresh peripheral blood, 10 ml, was the source of the PBMCs. V was shortened by 5 bases and J by 7 bases, with 14 bases between the two germline ends. This CDR3 is built from 14 residues. Germline CDR1 reads KGHSH; CDR2 reads LQKENI. There were TCR beta CDR3 regions amplified from RNA transcripts. Researchers ran a first-round RT-PCR on the TCR CDR3 using the HTBI primer set. MiXCR was run by TCRdb on the multiplex PCR reads, yielding one entry per CDR3 protein. Of over 450,000 distinct CDR3 sequences in the sample, roughly 17% are singletons; the top ten hold 17%.

The rearrangement uses TRBV18 and TRBJ1-4, with D hard to call. The origin of this receptor is a woman aged 18-30 years with Graves' ophthalmopathy. Material for sequencing was blood. In DNA form, the CDR3 reads TGTGCCAGCTCATTAACCCTGGGAGGTGAAAAACTGTTTTTT. Translated: CASSLTLGGEKLFF.